This T cell receptor beta chain was captured in a study of human thymus T cells. Germline V CDR1 and CDR2: SGHTA, FQGNSA. V was pared by 3 bases and J by 5 bases, with 8 bases of the junction left unmatched. This CDR3 has 17 residues. Points on this clone: The antigen is unknown.

Study-level results: There were highly overlapping thymic repertoires among unrelated individuals, as related research reported.

From resections taken during corrective heart surgery, the thymus tissue was obtained. Profiled with immunoSEQ multiplex PCR; TCRdb holds only in-frame clones, not every one. The sample carries tens of thousands of clones, roughly 94% recorded once. The J gene is TRBJ2-1, the V gene TRBV7-2; 12 bases are a match to TRBD2. The sequencing sample was made of thymus tissue. This clonotype was obtained from a girl under three years old with a congenital heart defect but otherwise immunologically healthy. CDR3 residues: CASSFCASGGANNEQFF. The CDR3 nucleotides read TGTGCCAGCAGCTTTTGCGCTAGCGGGGGGGCGAACAATGAGCAGTTCTTC.